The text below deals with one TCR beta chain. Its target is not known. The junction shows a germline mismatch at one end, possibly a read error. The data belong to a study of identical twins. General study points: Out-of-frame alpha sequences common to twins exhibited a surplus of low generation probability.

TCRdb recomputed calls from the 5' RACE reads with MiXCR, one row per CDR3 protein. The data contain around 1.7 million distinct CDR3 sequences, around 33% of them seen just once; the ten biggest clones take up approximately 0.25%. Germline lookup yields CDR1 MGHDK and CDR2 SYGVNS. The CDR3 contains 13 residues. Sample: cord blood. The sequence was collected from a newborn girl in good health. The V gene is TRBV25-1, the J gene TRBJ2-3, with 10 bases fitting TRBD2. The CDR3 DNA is TGTGCCAGCAGTAGGCTAGCGGGAGATACGCGGTATTTT. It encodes CASSRLAGDTRYF. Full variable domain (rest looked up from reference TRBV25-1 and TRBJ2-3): EADIYQTPRYLVIGTGKKITLECSQTMGHDKMYWYQQDPGMELHLIHYSYGVNSTEKGDLSSESTVSRIRTEHFPLTLESARPSHTSQYLCASSRLAGDTRYFGPGTRLTVL.